These 10 T cell receptor beta chains were sequenced from one sample in a study of blood T cells in healthy people across ages. Next came a second PCR, run for about 7 to 12 cycles, which used a sample-barcoded 5' primer along with a J-beta primer mix. TCRdb re-derived calls from the 5' RACE reads in MiXCR, one entry per CDR3 protein. Of about 840,000 distinct CDR3 sequences in the sample, approximately 32% were seen once. The sample was also linked to a second study, of T cells of mothers and their children.

Material for sequencing was blood. Source of these receptors: a woman aged 40 to 50 in good health.

The chain has TRBV28 and TRBJ2-5; 9 nucleotides match TRBD1. This CDR3 region has 16 residues. Germline-derived CDR1 and CDR2 are MDHEN and SYDVKM. V shed 4 bases, J shed 2 bases, and the junction held 8 bases outside the gene matches. The CDR3 spells CASSSPGQGSQETQYF. The CDR3 nucleotides are TGTGCCAGCAGTTCCCCGGGACAGGGATCGCAAGAGACCCAGTACTTC.

The V and J genes are TRBV4-2 and TRBJ1-1, with unresolved D. The CDR3 contains 14 residues. The germline gives CDR1 LGHNA, CDR2 YNFKEQ. The V gene lost 0 bases and the J gene lost 0 bases, with 5 bases spanning the gap. CDR3 nucleotide sequence: TGTGCCAGCAGCCAAGAATTCGTGAACACTGAAGCTTTCTTT. Its translation is CASSQEFVNTEAFF.

There are a few counts of this clonotype. This rearrangement joins TRBV20-1 to TRBJ2-7, with D possibly matching TRBD2 (6 bases). V lost 0 bases and J 2 bases, leaving 11 bases between the germline ends. Germline-derived CDR1 and CDR2 are DFQATT and SNEGSKA (reference sequence). This CDR3 contains 14 residues. CDR3 amino acids: CSARDGRGAYEQYF. The CDR3 DNA is TGCAGTGCTAGAGACGGGCGGGGTGCCTACGAGCAGTACTTC.

The chain is built from TRBV27 and TRBJ1-2; maybe TRBD1 (5 bases). V gave up 4 bases and J gave up 3 bases, with 12 bases separating them. This CDR3 spans 14 amino acids. Germline CDR1 is MNHEY and CDR2 is SMNVEV (reference sequence). This CDR3 is CASSWWGSHYGYTF. Here the CDR3 DNA reads TGTGCCAGCAGTTGGTGGGGGTCCCACTATGGCTACACCTTC.

This clonotype was seen repeatedly, ten times or more. The genes are TRBV7-9 and TRBJ1-1, with D possibly matching TRBD1 (5 bases). This CDR3 has 15 residues. CDR1 and CDR2 (germline): SEHNR, FQNEAQ (reference sequence). V lost 8 bases and J 0 bases, leaving 16 bases between the germline ends. CDR3 sequence: CASLGAWGMNTEAFF. Here the CDR3 DNA reads TGTGCCAGCCTTGGGGCTTGGGGTATGAACACTGAAGCTTTCTTT.

This clonotype was counted at least ten times. The rearrangement joins TRBV10-3 to TRBJ2-7; D possibly matches TRBD1 or TRBD2 (5 bases each). The germline V gene encodes CDR1 ENHRY and CDR2 SYGVKD. This CDR3 has 12 residues. The V end was cut by 9 bases, the J end by 3 bases, with 12 bases between. This CDR3 reads CAIGGGDYEQYF. The CDR3 DNA reads as TGTGCCATTGGTGGGGGAGACTACGAGCAGTACTTC.

The chain joins TRBV5-6 to TRBJ1-2; D is ambiguous. Germline V gene data show CDR1 as SGHDT and CDR2 as YYEEEE. V was cut by 0 bases and J by 2 bases, with 14 bases left in between. CDR3 length equals 16 residues. The CDR3 DNA reads as TGTGCCAGCAGCTTGGACGGGGTAGTGTTCAACTATGGCTACACCTTC. Its protein product is CASSLDGVVFNYGYTF.

Concerning this clonotype itself: One base away lies a much larger clone, so this may be a sequencing read error. The chain joins TRBV12-3 or TRBV12-4 to TRBJ2-7, with D possibly matching TRBD2 (5 bases). The J call may be in error: the DNA end matches TRBJ2-5 better. The CDR3 contains 15 residues. CDR3 nucleotides: TGTGCCAGCAGTGCACAAACCGGGATCCAAGAGACCCAGTACTTC. It codes for CASSAQTGIQETQYF.

The V gene is TRBV7-9, the J gene TRBJ1-3; tentatively, D is TRBD1 (6 bases). This CDR3 is built from 13 residues. Trimming pared 7 bases from V and 2 bases from J, leaving 9 bases between. CDR1 is SEHNR, CDR2 FQNEAQ, per germline (reference sequence). The CDR3 sequence is CASKEGAGNTIYF. The CDR3 DNA is TGTGCCAGCAAGGAGGGGGCTGGAAACACCATATATTTT.

The gene calls are TRBV5-1 and TRBJ2-4, with TRBD1 identical over 8 bases. The tail of the sequence fits TRBJ2-7 better, so the J call may be wrong. The germline CDR1 and CDR2 sequences are SGHRS and YFSETQ. There are 16 residues in the CDR3. The CDR3 bases are TGCGCCAGCAGCTCCGGGGCGACAGGGGTCTCCTACGAGCAGTACTTC. The encoded protein is CASSSGATGVSYEQYF.